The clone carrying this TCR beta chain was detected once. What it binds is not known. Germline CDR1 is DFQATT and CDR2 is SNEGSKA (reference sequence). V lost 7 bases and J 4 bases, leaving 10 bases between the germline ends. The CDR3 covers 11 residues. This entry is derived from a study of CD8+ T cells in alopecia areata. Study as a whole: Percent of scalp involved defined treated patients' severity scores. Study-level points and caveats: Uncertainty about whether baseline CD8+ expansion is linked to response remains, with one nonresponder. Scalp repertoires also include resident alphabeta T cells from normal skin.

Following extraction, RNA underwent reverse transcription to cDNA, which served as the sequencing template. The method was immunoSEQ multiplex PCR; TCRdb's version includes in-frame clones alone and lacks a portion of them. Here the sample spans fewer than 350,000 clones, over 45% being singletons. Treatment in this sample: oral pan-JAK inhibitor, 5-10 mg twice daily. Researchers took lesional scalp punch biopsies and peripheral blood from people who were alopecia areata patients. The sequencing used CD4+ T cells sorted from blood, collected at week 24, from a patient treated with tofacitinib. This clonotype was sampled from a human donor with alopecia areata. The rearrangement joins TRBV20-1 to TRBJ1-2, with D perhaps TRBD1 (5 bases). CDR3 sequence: CSVAGTYGYTF. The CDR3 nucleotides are TGCAGTGTTGCAGGGACCTATGGCTACACCTTC.